The 27 T cell receptor beta chains below were found in one sample sequenced in a study of vaccination and CD4 T cells after COVID-19. These receptors lack a known antigen. Treatment described: approximately 11-day PBMC culture with coronavirus spike peptide pools or control peptides (ViraFEST assay). The Oncomine TCR Beta short-read assay was applied to DNA of cultured CD4+ T cells. Using its own MiXCR run on the PCR reads, TCRdb lists one record per CDR3 protein. The sample consists of 7,000 to 8,500 distinct CDR3 sequences, approximately 55% of them appearing once. Input material: CD4+ T cells from blood, cultured in vitro. Source of these receptors: a human donor who had recovered from COVID-19.

The chain links TRBV11-2 to TRBJ1-1; 7 bases agree with TRBD1. After removal of 0 bases from V and 4 bases from J, the junction contained 8 bases not matched to a gene. The CDR3 sequence is 16 residues long. Germline V CDR1 and CDR2: SGHAT, FQNNGV. The CDR3 coding sequence is TGTGCCAGCAGCTTAGAAACAGGGGCTTGGAGCACTGAAGCTTTCTTT. It yields the protein CASSLETGAWSTEAFF.

This clonotype has a handful of counts. The chain joins TRBV10-3 to TRBJ1-1, with D tentatively TRBD1 (5 bases). Germline V lookup: CDR1 ENHRY, CDR2 SYGVKD. The CDR3 consists of 14 residues. Trimming pared 10 bases from V and 0 bases from J, leaving 15 bases between. In DNA form, the CDR3 reads TGTGCCACCACCCGGGACGAGATGAACACTGAAGCTTTCTTT. Translation: CATTRDEMNTEAFF.

The chain links TRBV6-1 to TRBJ2-7; TRBD1 matches 8 bases. With 4 bases clipped from V and 2 bases from J, the junction kept 4 bases outside the gene matches. CDR3 length equals 14 residues. CDR1 and CDR2 (germline): MNHNS, SASEGT. DNA of the CDR3: TGTGCCAGCAGTGGCAGGGGGCAGGCCTACGAGCAGTACTTC. As protein: CASSGRGQAYEQYF.

The chain employs TRBV20-1 and TRBJ1-6, with TRBD1 identical over 8 bases. Trimming took 0 bases from V and 8 from J; bases not matched to a gene: 0. The germline gives CDR1 DFQATT, CDR2 SNEGSKA (reference sequence). This CDR3 is built from 13 residues. The CDR3 nucleotides are TGCAGTGCTAGAGAGACAGGGGATTCACCCCTCCACTTT. Amino acids: CSARETGDSPLHF.

This clonotype was detected only a few times. The chain carries TRBV19 and TRBJ2-1; 10 nucleotides line up with TRBD2. Losses at the gene ends were 1 base for V and 6 bases for J; bases not matched to a gene: 3. Germline V CDR1 and CDR2: LNHDA, SQIVND (reference sequence). The CDR3 contains 15 residues. The CDR3 sequence is CASSIAAGGPNEQFF. DNA of the CDR3: TGTGCCAGTAGTATAGCAGCGGGGGGGCCCAATGAGCAGTTCTTC.

This sequence joins TRBV2 and TRBJ1-1; no definite D call. V lost 6 bases to trimming and J lost 2 bases, with 7 bases between them. The CDR3 contains 12 residues. CDR1 and CDR2 (germline): SNHLY, FYNNEI. The DNA of the CDR3 is TGTGCCAGCAGGGAGACCAACACTGAAGCTTTCTTT. Translated: CASRETNTEAFF.

The gene calls are TRBV2 and TRBJ1-2; a weak D match, TRBD1 (5 bases). Germline V gives CDR1 SNHLY, CDR2 FYNNEI. V lost 5 bases and J lost 2, with 21 bases in between. The length of the CDR3 is 17 residues. CDR3 amino acids: CASSKPARGEENYGYTF. In DNA, the CDR3 is TGTGCCAGCAGTAAACCTGCCCGGGGCGAGGAAAACTATGGCTACACCTTC.

The chain recombines TRBV7-2 with TRBJ1-1; D may be TRBD1 (5 bases). The CDR3 contains 14 residues. Germline loops: CDR1 SGHTA, CDR2 FQGNSA. Trimming cost V 1 base and J 5 bases, with 11 bases left between them. The CDR3 region has the DNA TGTGCCAGCAGCTTAGAAGGGGCCGCAACTGAAGCTTTCTTT. This translates into CASSLEGAATEAFF.

This clonotype showed up just a few times. This rearrangement joins TRBV6-5 to TRBJ2-7; D remains unclear. Trimming took off 2 bases at V and 2 bases at J, with 10 bases between the two ends. The CDR3 is 14 residues long. Germline CDR1 reads MNHEY; CDR2 reads SVGAGI. CDR3 DNA sequence: TGTGCCAGCAGTTACGTAGCCGGACCCTACGAGCAGTACTTC. Residues: CASSYVAGPYEQYF.

This clonotype came up a few times. The CDR3 DNA follows: TGTGCCAGCAGCTCATACGCAAGGACGCTCATTTATGGCTACACCTTC. Translated: CASSSYARTLIYGYTF. The chain combines TRBV11-2 with TRBJ1-2; no definite D call. Trimming shortened V by 4 bases and J by 5 bases, and 20 bases separated the two germline ends. Per the germline V gene, CDR1 is SGHAT and CDR2 is FQNNGV. This CDR3 region has 16 residues.

The chain uses TRBV24-1 and TRBJ1-5; D possibly corresponds to TRBD1 (6 bases). The CDR3 runs to 15 residues. The germline CDR1 and CDR2 sequences are KGHDR and SFDVKD. V lost 1 base and J lost 3, with 9 bases in between. The CDR3 sequence: CATSDLGGNNQPQHF. The DNA of the CDR3 is TGTGCCACCAGTGATTTAGGGGGAAACAATCAGCCCCAGCATTTT.

This clonotype was observed a handful of times. The V gene is TRBV10-3, the J gene TRBJ2-2; tentatively, D is TRBD1 (6 bases). Trimming removed 0 bases from V and 7 bases from J, with 15 bases in between. The germline CDR1 and CDR2 sequences are ENHRY and SYGVKD. This CDR3 contains 16 residues. CDR3 nucleotides: TGTGCCATCAGTGAGTCGGGGGCCAGCGATGGCGGGGAGCTGTTTTTT. Amino acids: CAISESGASDGGELFF.

The genes are TRBV12-3 or TRBV12-4 and TRBJ1-2, with no clear D. This CDR3 comprises 15 residues. Trimming removed 5 bases from V and 4 bases from J, with 17 bases in between. In DNA, the CDR3 is TGTGCCAGCAGTACCGGACCGTTTTTTGGCTATGGCTACACCTTC. It codes for CASSTGPFFGYGYTF.

This clonotype was detected only a few times. This chain links TRBV6-1 with TRBJ2-4; TRBD1 might be the D (5 bases). In germline, CDR1 is MNHNS, CDR2 SASEGT. This CDR3 contains 15 residues. V was clipped by 1 base and J by 6 bases, with 13 bases between them. DNA for the CDR3: TGTGCCAGCAGTGAAGGGGTAGGGGCCCTAAACATTCAGTACTTC. It translates to CASSEGVGALNIQYF.

This chain joins TRBV6-2 or TRBV6-3 and TRBJ2-4, with 9 bases identical to TRBD2. The CDR3 sequence is 14 residues long. In germline, CDR1 is MNHEY, CDR2 SVGEGT. J gave up 5 bases and V 7 bases, and 6 bases lay outside the gene matches. The CDR3 DNA is TGTGCCAGCACACTTAGCGGGGGACAAAACATTCAGTACTTC. Protein sequence: CASTLSGGQNIQYF.

This chain joins TRBV6-1 and TRBJ1-5; no reliable D call. The CDR3 consists of 12 residues. Trimming pared 8 bases from V and 9 bases from J, leaving 14 bases between. CDR1 MNHNS and CDR2 SASEGT come from the germline V gene. The CDR3 is CASQLRLGPQHF. DNA for the CDR3: TGTGCCAGCCAGCTTCGACTGGGGCCCCAGCATTTT.

The chain employs TRBV5-1 and TRBJ1-1; TRBD1 might be the D (5 bases). This CDR3 has 13 amino acids. Germline values: CDR1 SGHRS, CDR2 YFSETQ. V was pared by 0 bases and J by 3 bases, with 6 bases between. CDR3 loop: CASSLVRDTEAFF. Here the CDR3 DNA reads TGCGCCAGCAGCTTGGTCAGGGACACTGAAGCTTTCTTT.

A note on this clonotype: A much larger clone lies one base from this, so it may be a read error. The V call is TRBV6-2 or TRBV6-3, the J call TRBJ2-3; D perhaps matches TRBD2 (5 bases). This CDR3 is built from 13 residues. The germline gives CDR1 MNHEY, CDR2 SVGEGT. CDR3 coding DNA: TGTGTCAGCACCCCCGGGGACACAGATACGCAGTATTTT. As protein: CVSTPGDTDTQYF.

The chain couples TRBV6-1 to TRBJ1-4, with D perhaps TRBD1 (6 bases). Germline V gives CDR1 MNHNS, CDR2 SASEGT. With 10 bases removed from V and 0 bases from J, the gap between germline ends came to 21 bases. The CDR3 covers 17 residues. The CDR3 DNA follows: TGTGCCACCCTCAGATACAGGGTTAGCCCAACTAATGAAAAACTGTTTTTT. Its protein product is CATLRYRVSPTNEKLFF.

This clonotype appeared a single time. The J gene is TRBJ2-3, the V gene TRBV27, with 13 bases identical to TRBD2. The CDR3 is made up of 17 amino acids. CDR1 and CDR2 from the germline V gene are MNHEY and SMNVEV (reference sequence). J gave up 7 bases and V 5 bases, and 12 bases lay outside the gene matches. The DNA for the CDR3 is TGTGCCAGCAGTCGACTAGCGGGGGGCATTCACAGATATACGCAGTATTTT. Translated: CASSRLAGGIHRYTQYF.

This chain joins TRBV7-8 and TRBJ2-7; perhaps TRBD1 as D (5 bases). Germline CDR1 and CDR2: SGHVS and FQNEAQ. The CDR3 covers 14 residues. V was trimmed by 2 bases and J by 6 bases, leaving 14 bases between them. For the CDR3, the DNA is TGTGCCAGCAGCTTACAGGGAAGTTACAGCGAGCAGTACTTC. It is translated as CASSLQGSYSEQYF.

The rearrangement joins TRBV20-1 to TRBJ2-6; D might be TRBD1 (5 bases). The V gene's germline CDR1 is DFQATT and CDR2 SNEGSKA (reference sequence). The CDR3 length is 14 residues. V was clipped by 6 bases and J by 4 bases, with 13 bases between them. The CDR3 nucleotides read TGCAGTGCGCTCAGGGATTCCGGGGCCAACGTCCTGACTTTC. This gives the protein CSALRDSGANVLTF.

This clonotype was recorded a few times. V gene TRBV11-2 combines with J gene TRBJ2-7; TRBD1 matches 7 bases. Unmatched junction bases numbered 3, after V lost 1 base and J lost 3 bases. The CDR3 covers 14 residues. The V gene's germline CDR1 is SGHAT and CDR2 FQNNGV. CDR3 bases: TGTGCCAGCAGCTTAGGGCAGGGGGTCTACGAGCAGTACTTC. It encodes CASSLGQGVYEQYF.

This clonotype was recorded a few times. V and J are TRBV4-1 and TRBJ1-2; 9 nucleotides agree with TRBD1. The V gene end was trimmed by 6 bases and the J gene end by 3 bases; junction bases not matched to a gene: 11. This CDR3 is 16 amino acids long. CDR1 MGHRA and CDR2 YSYEKL come from the germline V gene. The CDR3 spells CASRTPTGGHYYGYTF. For the CDR3, the DNA is TGCGCCAGCAGGACCCCGACAGGGGGGCACTACTATGGCTACACCTTC.

The V call is TRBV30, the J call TRBJ1-2; 7 positions agree with TRBD1. CDR1 GTSNPN and CDR2 SVGIG come from the germline V gene (reference sequence). The length of the CDR3 is 15 residues. The J segment lost 4 bases and the V segment lost 3 bases, leaving 11 bases of the junction unmatched. As DNA, the CDR3 is TGTGCCTGGAGCCTACCCAGGACAGGCCTCTATGGCTACACCTTC. It is translated as CAWSLPRTGLYGYTF.

The gene calls are TRBV19 and TRBJ1-4; possibly TRBD1 for D (5 bases). The CDR3 has 13 residues. The V end lost 8 bases, the J end lost 5 bases, and 12 bases lay between the germline ends. Germline CDR1 reads LNHDA; CDR2 reads SQIVND (reference sequence). CDR3 in amino acids: CASLEGLNEKLFF. Written as DNA, the CDR3 is TGTGCCAGTCTCGAGGGGCTCAATGAAAAACTGTTTTTT.

The gene calls are TRBV12-3 or TRBV12-4 and TRBJ1-1, with D unclear. The CDR3 runs 13 residues. V was trimmed by 7 bases and J by 4 bases, leaving 13 bases between them. CDR3 sequence (DNA): TGTGCCAGCACCGATTTCCGGGGCACTGAAGCTTTCTTT. This sequence encodes CASTDFRGTEAFF.